This is a list of T cell receptor beta chains from one sample in a study of cytomegalovirus exposure and HLA in healthy donors. The protocol was immunoSEQ multiplex PCR, while the TCRdb copy is restricted to in-frame clones and leaves out a portion. The data contain about 100,000 clones, about 80% of them singletons. What was sequenced was PBMCs. These receptors originate from a man aged 40-50 years in good health and CMV-seropositive. The CDR3 runs from the conserved cysteine through the conserved F or W. A D gene is named only where the DNA matches it firmly. Where a row states a size, it is once, few, many or the class of an expanded clone; other rows omit it.

J | D | size | V | DNA | CDR3
TRBJ2-3 | TRBD2 | NA | TRBV10-3 | TGTGCCATCAGTGGAGAGCGGGGGGGCCGGAATACGCAGTATTTT | CAISGERGGRNTQYF
TRBJ2-1 | TRBD1 | NA | TRBV7-9 | TGTGCCAGCAGTTCCCCGGGGACAGGGTACAATGAGCAGTTCTTC | CASSSPGTGYNEQFF
TRBJ2-3 | NA | once | TRBV6-5 | TGTGCCAGCAGTTACCTCAGGGGCACAGATACGCAGTATTTT | CASSYLRGTDTQYF
TRBJ2-7 | NA | NA | TRBV10-3 | TGTGCCATCAGTGAACAGGACTACGAGCAGTACTTC | CAISEQDYEQYF
TRBJ2-1 | NA | NA | TRBV10-3 | TGTGCCATCAGGGCTGACACCTCCAATGAGCAGTTCTTC | CAIRADTSNEQFF
TRBJ2-1 | NA | NA | TRBV19 | TGTGCCAGTAGTATAGACTTGCGCTCCTACAATGAGCAGTTCTTC | CASSIDLRSYNEQFF
TRBJ1-2 | TRBD1 | few | TRBV9 | TGTGCCAGCAGCGTAGAGCTGGGGACAGGGAGCGGCTACACCTTC | CASSVELGTGSGYTF
TRBJ2-7 | NA | NA | TRBV5-8 | TGTGCCAGCAGCCACAGGGCCTCTCGGGAGCAGTACTTC | CASSHRASREQYF
TRBJ1-5 | TRBD1 | NA | TRBV5-1 | TGCGCCAGCAGCGGGGGGACAGAGGGTCAGCCCCAGCATTTT | CASSGGTEGQPQHF
TRBJ1-6 | NA | NA | TRBV7-9 | TGTTCCAGCAGCTTAGGACAGCTTCAAAATTCACCCCTCCACTTT | CSSSLGQLQNSPLHF
TRBJ2-7 | TRBD1 | NA | TRBV5-1 | TGCGCCAGCAGCTTAGGGGACAGGGGGCCCTACGAGCAGTACTTC | CASSLGDRGPYEQYF
TRBJ2-7 | TRBD1 | few | TRBV27 | TGTGCCAGCAGCTGGACAGGGGGGCACGAGCAGTACTTC | CASSWTGGHEQYF
TRBJ1-2 | NA | NA | TRBV5-8 | TGTGCCAGCAGCGGAACGACGGGTTACTATGGCTACACCTTC | CASSGTTGYYGYTF
TRBJ1-5 | NA | NA | TRBV28 | TGTGCCAGCAGTTTTTCAGGGAACGGTCAGCCCCAGCATTTT | CASSFSGNGQPQHF
TRBJ2-3 | NA | few | TRBV7-9 | TGTGCCAGCAGCTGGGACGGGAGAGATACGCAGTATTTT | CASSWDGRDTQYF
TRBJ1-1 | NA | NA | TRBV9 | TGTGCCAGCAGCGTAGCTGGGGCCACTGAAGCTTTCTTT | CASSVAGATEAFF
TRBJ2-7 | NA | NA | TRBV20-1 | TGCAGTGCTAGTGAGGCCTACGAGCAGTACTTC | CSASEAYEQYF
TRBJ2-2 | TRBD2 | NA | TRBV5-1 | TGCGCCAGCTCGGGACTAGCGGGGGCACGGGCCGGGGAGCTGTTTTTT | CASSGLAGARAGELFF
TRBJ2-3 | NA | NA | TRBV5-4 | TGTGCCAGCAGCCCAAGTAGCGGATCTAGCACAGATACGCAGTATTTT | CASSPSSGSSTDTQYF
TRBJ1-5 | TRBD1 | NA | TRBV15 | TGTGCCACCAGCAGAGATAAGGGGGCGTCTCAGCCCCAGCATTTT | CATSRDKGASQPQHF
TRBJ2-7 | TRBD1 | once | TRBV5-5 | TGTGCCAGCAGCTTGGACCCCTACCTCCCGGGACAGGGGGCGGCGGAGCAGTACTTC | CASSLDPYLPGQGAAEQYF
TRBJ1-2 | TRBD1 | few | TRBV6-6 | TGTGCCAGCACTAGGACAGGAGGGTATGGCTACACCTTC | CASTRTGGYGYTF
TRBJ2-3 | TRBD2 | NA | TRBV9 | TGTGCCAGCAGCCCCAACGTGGGGGGGTCAGATACGCAGTATTTT | CASSPNVGGSDTQYF
TRBJ2-5 | TRBD1 | NA | TRBV27 | TGTGCCAGCAGTTCGACAGGGGGGTCGACCCAGTACTTC | CASSSTGGSTQYF
TRBJ2-7 | NA | NA | TRBV10-3 | TGTGCCACCGGGGAGACCTACGAGCAGTACTTC | CATGETYEQYF
TRBJ2-7 | TRBD2 | NA | TRBV7-8 | TGTGCCAGCAGCTTATGGCATATGGGGGGGGCCTACGAGCAGTACTTC | CASSLWHMGGAYEQYF
TRBJ2-7 | NA | few | TRBV6-6 | TGTGCCAGCAGTTACGTGGGGCAGGGTCTAGAGCAGTACTTC | CASSYVGQGLEQYF
TRBJ2-7 | TRBD1 | NA | TRBV5-4 | TGTGCCAGCAGCCAGACGGGGACAGGGGTATACGAGCAGTACTTC | CASSQTGTGVYEQYF
TRBJ1-4 | NA | NA | TRBV2 | TGTGCCAGCAGTCTCGCGGCAGATGAAAAACTGTTTTTT | CASSLAADEKLFF
TRBJ2-3 | NA | NA | TRBV5-1 | TGCGCCAGCAGCTTGGGACAGGCCACTAGCACAGATACGCAGTATTTT | CASSLGQATSTDTQYF
TRBJ2-7 | TRBD2 | NA | TRBV5-1 | TGCGCCAGCAGCTTGAAAATGGGGGGGGACGAGCAGTACTTC | CASSLKMGGDEQYF
TRBJ2-7 | TRBD1 | NA | TRBV7-9 | TGTGCCAGCTCCCGGGACAGCGCCTACGAGCAGTACTTC | CASSRDSAYEQYF
TRBJ1-2 | TRBD1 | NA | TRBV4-3 | TGCGCCAGCAGTCAAGAAATGACAGGGATCGGCTACACCTTC | CASSQEMTGIGYTF
TRBJ1-2 | NA | NA | TRBV7-9 | TGTTCCAGCAGCGCGAGCGGGTATGGCTACACCTTC | CSSSASGYGYTF
TRBJ1-5 | NA | NA | TRBV5-3 | TGTGCCAGAAGCCCCGCCCGGGGGAATCAGCCCCAGCATTTT | CARSPARGNQPQHF
TRBJ2-1 | NA | NA | TRBV21-1 | TGTGCCAGCAGCAAAGGGGTAGCGGGAGACTGTGAGCAGTTCTTC | CASSKGVAGDCEQFF
TRBJ1-2 | NA | NA | TRBV2 | TGTGCCAGCAGTGTGAAGGGGAGGGTAGACTATGGCTACACCTTC | CASSVKGRVDYGYTF
TRBJ2-7 | TRBD2 | NA | TRBV10-1 | TGCGCCAGCAGTGATGTAGCGGGGGGCTTGAGCTCCTACGAGCAGTACTTC | CASSDVAGGLSSYEQYF
TRBJ2-7 | NA | few | TRBV9 | TGTGCCAGCAGCGGCGGGAACGCCTACGAGCAGTACTTC | CASSGGNAYEQYF
TRBJ1-6 | NA | NA | TRBV18 | TGTGCCAGCTCACCACTAAAACAGTTAATGAGCTCCTATAATTCACCCCTCCACTTT | CASSPLKQLMSSYNSPLHF
TRBJ2-7 | TRBD1 | NA | TRBV6-5 | TGTGCCAGCAGCCCAGGGACAGGAAGCTACGAGCAGTACTTC | CASSPGTGSYEQYF
TRBJ2-5 | TRBD2 | NA | TRBV7-8 | TGTGCCAGCAGCCGACTAGCGGGGGGGCCGGGGGAGACCCAGTACTTC | CASSRLAGGPGETQYF
TRBJ2-3 | NA | NA | TRBV28 | TGTGCCAGCAGACTCACCGGACAGAGCACAGATACGCAGTATTTT | CASRLTGQSTDTQYF
TRBJ2-7 | NA | few | TRBV9 | TGTGCCAGCAGCGTAGGCGGCCAATCCTGGTCCTACGAGCAGTACTTC | CASSVGGQSWSYEQYF
TRBJ1-2 | TRBD1 | NA | TRBV7-9 | TGTGCCAGCAGCTTAGCCGGGACAGGGGGCGGCTACACCTTC | CASSLAGTGGGYTF
TRBJ2-7 | TRBD1 | NA | TRBV19 | TGTGCCAGTAGTATGGGTCAGGGGGCGAACTACGAGCAGTACTTC | CASSMGQGANYEQYF
TRBJ2-4 | TRBD1 | NA | TRBV5-3 | TGTGCCAGAAGCAGGCAACCGGGACAGGGGAATGGGAGGCCCAAAAACATTCAGTACTTC | CARSRQPGQGNGRPKNIQYF